This T cell receptor (beta chain) was captured in a study of T cell changes during pregnancy in multiple sclerosis. Assay used: immunoSEQ multiplex PCR; TCRdb lists only in-frame clones, some missing. The sample records just over 40,000 clones, roughly 87% being singletons. This CDR3 region has 14 residues. Deletions cut 3 bases from V and 5 bases from J, with 13 bases between. Per the germline V gene, CDR1 is SNHLY and CDR2 is FYNNEI. This sequence joins TRBV2 and TRBJ1-2; D is ambiguous. The sample was CD4+ T cells from peripheral blood mononuclear cells, taken in the first trimester of pregnancy. This receptor was identified in a female donor with multiple sclerosis, enrolled in a pregnancy study. The CDR3 spells CASSDLLADYGYTF. Here the CDR3 DNA reads TGTGCCAGCAGTGACCTGCTCGCGGATTATGGCTACACCTTC.